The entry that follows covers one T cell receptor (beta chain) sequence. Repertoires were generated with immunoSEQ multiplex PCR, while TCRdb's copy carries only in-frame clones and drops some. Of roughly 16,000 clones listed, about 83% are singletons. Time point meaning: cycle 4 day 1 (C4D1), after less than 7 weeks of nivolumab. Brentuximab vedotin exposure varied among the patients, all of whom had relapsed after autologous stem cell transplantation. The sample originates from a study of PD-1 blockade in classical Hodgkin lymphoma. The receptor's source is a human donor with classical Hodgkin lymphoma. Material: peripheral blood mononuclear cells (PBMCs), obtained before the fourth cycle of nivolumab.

The CDR3 loop reads CASSPTGGFTEAFF. The CDR3 region has the DNA TGTGCCAGCAGCCCCACAGGGGGCTTCACTGAAGCTTTCTTT. This chain uses TRBV11-2 with TRBJ1-1; 9 bases line up with TRBD1. The CDR3 covers 14 residues. The V and J ends lost 5 bases and 4 bases, in that order; junction bases with no gene match: 5. Germline values: CDR1 SGHAT, CDR2 FQNNGV.